A selection of T cell receptor beta chains follows, all from one sample in a study of T-cell reconstitution after alpha-beta-depleted transplantation in children. TCRdb called the PCR reads again in MiXCR, with one record for every CDR3 protein. The sample shows 540,000 or so distinct CDR3 sequences, roughly 23% of them seen only once. The source material was PBMCs, mostly from graft donor cells, sampled 360 days after TCRalphabeta/CD19-depleted stem cell transplant. Receptors were obtained from a boy in the first two years of life who had a stem cell transplant for acute myeloid leukemia, so the T cells may come from the graft donor. Each CDR3 is given with its conserved first and last residue. The D gene is left open where the match is weak. The size entry is marked missing in some rows and otherwise reads once, few, many or a size class.

TRBV9	.	few	TRBJ2-1	CASSVGGGPLYNEQFF	TGTGCCAGCAGCGTAGGAGGAGGTCCCCTCTACAATGAGCAGTTCTTC
TRBV7-2	.	.	TRBJ2-7	CASSLLVPLIRGEQYF	TGTGCCAGCAGCTTACTAGTCCCTCTGATTCGTGGCGAGCAGTACTTC
TRBV6-5	TRBD2	.	TRBJ2-5	CASSYRRTSGGGETQYF	TGTGCCAGCAGTTACCGCCGGACTAGCGGGGGTGGGGAGACCCAGTACTTC
TRBV20-1	TRBD2	few	TRBJ2-3	CSARDTSGGAVADTQYF	TGCAGTGCTAGAGATACCAGCGGGGGTGCGGTCGCAGATACGCAGTATTTT
TRBV12-3/TRBV12-4	TRBD2	many	TRBJ2-1	CASSDPGGEGNEQFF	TGTGCCAGCAGTGACCCCGGGGGGGAAGGGAATGAGCAGTTCTTC
TRBV4-2	TRBD2	once	TRBJ2-5	CASSPGLAGGQKTQYF	TGTGCCAGCAGCCCGGGACTAGCGGGGGGTCAAAAGACCCAGTACTTC
TRBV29-1	TRBD1	.	TRBJ2-7	CSAAGQGYEQYF	TGCAGCGCCGCGGGACAGGGATACGAGCAGTACTTC
TRBV6-5	.	few	TRBJ1-4	CASSLRGSIGEKLFF	TGTGCCAGCAGTCTACGGGGGAGTATCGGTGAAAAACTGTTTTTT
TRBV11-3	.	.	TRBJ1-5	CASSSDSTQPQHF	TGTGCCAGCAGCTCCGACAGCACTCAGCCCCAGCATTTT
TRBV3-1	.	few	TRBJ1-3	CASSLRQARSGNTIYF	TGTGCCAGCAGCCTGAGACAGGCGCGCTCTGGAAACACCATATATTTT
TRBV29-1	TRBD1	many	TRBJ2-1	CSVVTGRNEQFF	TGCAGCGTTGTGACAGGGCGGAATGAGCAGTTCTTC
TRBV20-1	TRBD1	few	TRBJ1-1	CSAPDRVDTEAFF	TGCAGTGCGCCGGACAGGGTGGACACTGAAGCTTTCTTT
TRBV6-5	.	.	TRBJ1-4	CASSFPDGSNEKLFF	TGTGCCAGCAGTTTCCCGGACGGGAGTAATGAAAAACTGTTTTTT
TRBV29-1	.	many	TRBJ2-5	CSVEYRPKETQYF	TGCAGCGTTGAGTACAGACCTAAAGAGACCCAGTACTTC
TRBV10-3	.	.	TRBJ1-5	CAISIAQGIGQPQHF	TGTGCCATCAGCATCGCCCAGGGGATTGGACAGCCCCAGCATTTT
TRBV7-8	.	.	TRBJ2-7	CASSLLSGNEQYF	TGTGCCAGCAGCTTACTATCCGGGAACGAGCAGTACTTC
TRBV20-1	.	.	TRBJ1-1	CSASPRVNTEAFF	TGCAGTGCTAGCCCCAGGGTGAACACTGAAGCTTTCTTT